One sample yielded the 5 T cell receptor beta chains listed below, sequenced in a study of beta chain features in type 1 diabetes. Isolated RNA was reverse transcribed in full, so expressed TCRB transcripts were sequenced. The table came from immunoSEQ multiplex PCR; TCRdb's copy has only in-frame clones and leaves some out. Of about 260,000 clones detected, 68% appear once; the ten largest clones hold 0.053%. The sample consisted of naive CD4+ T cells from blood. The receptors were gathered from a man younger than 40 in good health.

The V call is TRBV5-1, the J call TRBJ2-3; TRBD1 or TRBD2 may be the D gene (5 bases each). The length of the CDR3 is 14 residues. Trimming stripped 2 bases from V and 6 bases from J, with 13 bases between. The germline gives CDR1 SGHRS, CDR2 YFSETQ. CDR3 DNA sequence: TGCGCCAGCAGCTTTTTGGGACCGCCGGATACGCAGTATTTT. This gives the protein CASSFLGPPDTQYF. The full variable domain, rest sourced from reference TRBV5-1 and TRBJ2-3, is KAGVTQTPRYLIKTRGQQVTLSCSPISGHRSVSWYQQTPGQGLQFLFEYFSETQRNKGNFPGRFSGRQFSNSRSEMNVSTLELGDSALYLCASSFLGPPDTQYFGPGTRLTVL.

The genes are TRBV28 and TRBJ2-1; 9 bases line up with TRBD1. V shed 2 bases, J shed 7 bases, and the junction held 12 bases outside the gene matches. CDR1 is MDHEN and CDR2 is SYDVKM in the germline V gene. The CDR3 totals 17 residues. DNA for the CDR3: TGTGCCAGCAGTTTAGATGGAAAGGGACAGGGAGGGAATGAGCAGTTCTTC. It encodes CASSLDGKGQGGNEQFF.

The J gene is TRBJ1-2, the V gene TRBV29-1; D not certain. Per the germline V gene, CDR1 is SQVTM and CDR2 is ANQGSEA. Trimming removed 5 bases from V and 3 bases from J, with 16 bases in between. The CDR3 covers 14 residues. CDR3 in DNA: TGCAGCGTTCCCCTGCGGGGTACGGACTATGGCTACACCTTC. Its translation is CSVPLRGTDYGYTF.

This rearrangement joins TRBV7-2 to TRBJ2-7; D is ambiguous. Germline assignment: CDR1 SGHTA and CDR2 FQGNSA. The CDR3 is 13 amino acids. With 8 bases removed from V and 4 bases from J, the gap between germline ends came to 15 bases. CDR3 protein: CASAKEYVYEQYF. The CDR3 DNA is TGTGCCAGCGCTAAGGAGTACGTTTACGAGCAGTACTTC. The whole variable domain, remainder taken from reference TRBV7-2 and TRBJ2-7, is GAGVSQSPSNKVTEKGKDVELRCDPISGHTALYWYRQSLGQGLEFLIYFQGNSAPDKSGLPSDRFSAERTGGSVSTLTIQRTQQEDSAVYLCASAKEYVYEQYFGPGTRLTVT.

The chain employs TRBV30 and TRBJ2-1, with D perhaps matching TRBD1 (5 bases). V lost 4 bases, J lost 6 bases, and 16 bases lay in between. The V gene's germline CDR1 is GTSNPN and CDR2 SVGIG (reference sequence). The CDR3 covers 14 residues. CDR3 protein: CAWTPGPGVNEQFF. CDR3 nucleotides: TGTGCCTGGACCCCAGGGCCAGGCGTCAATGAGCAGTTCTTC.